These 12 T cell receptor beta chains share one sample of origin, sequenced in a study of shared T cell receptors in the human thymus. Produced via immunoSEQ multiplex PCR; TCRdb's table is partial and in-frame only. Seen here are around 730,000 clones, over 75% observed once, and the top ten hold roughly 0.01%. These data were also reused for a study on human thymus T cells.

What was sequenced was thymocytes. The receptor source for this set is a girl under three years old with a congenital heart defect.

The chain joins TRBV27 to TRBJ1-5; D uncertain. CDR1 and CDR2 (germline): MNHEY, SMNVEV (reference sequence). CDR3 length equals 15 residues. V was clipped by 3 bases and J by 5 bases, with 14 bases between them. CDR3 bases: TGTGCCAGCAGTTTGGCAGGTCAGGAGGATCAGCCCCAGCATTTT. It yields the protein CASSLAGQEDQPQHF.

The rearrangement links TRBV14 to TRBJ1-2; tentatively, D is TRBD1 (6 bases). V was pared by 1 base and J by 6 bases, with 15 bases between. This CDR3 has 15 residues. Germline V gene sequence: CDR1 SGHDN, CDR2 FVKESK. CDR3 sequence: CASSQGGRSRDGYTF. In DNA, the CDR3 is TGTGCCAGCAGCCAAGGGGGGCGAAGTAGAGATGGCTACACCTTC.

V is TRBV2 and J is TRBJ1-2; TRBD1 matches at 8 bases. CDR1 is SNHLY and CDR2 is FYNNEI in the germline V gene. There are 11 residues in the CDR3. V lost 8 bases, J lost 8 bases, and 4 bases stayed unmatched. For the CDR3, the DNA is TGTGCCAGCTTCGGACAGGGCGGCTACACCTTC. Translation: CASFGQGGYTF.

The rearrangement uses TRBV30 and TRBJ1-2; 8 nucleotides align to TRBD1. The CDR3 runs 13 residues. Germline V gene data show CDR1 as GTSNPN and CDR2 as SVGIG (reference sequence). J lost 7 bases, V lost 4 bases, and 8 bases had no gene match. CDR3 protein: CAWTVDRGGGYTF. The CDR3 DNA reads as TGTGCCTGGACCGTCGACAGGGGTGGTGGCTACACCTTC.

The rearrangement joins TRBV29-1 to TRBJ1-1, with D hard to call. V shed 4 bases and J shed 7 bases, with 7 bases lying between them. This CDR3 contains 10 residues. Germline V gene sequence: CDR1 SQVTM, CDR2 ANQGSEA. The CDR3 sequence is CSVAGSEAFF. In nucleotides, the CDR3 is TGCAGCGTTGCGGGTAGTGAAGCTTTCTTT. Drawing the rest from reference TRBV29-1 and TRBJ1-1, the complete variable domain is SAVISQKPSRDICQRGTSLTIQCQVDSQVTMMFWYRQQPGQSLTLIATANQGSEATYESGFVIDKFPISRPNLTFSTLTVSNMSPEDSSIYLCSVAGSEAFFGQGTRLTVV.

This clone has a handful of counts. V usage is TRBV5-8 and J usage is TRBJ1-1; a possible D gene is TRBD1 (5 bases). The CDR3 is made up of 16 amino acids. The germline gives CDR1 SGHTS, CDR2 YDEGEE. V lost 3 bases and J lost 11, with 26 bases in between. The chain's CDR3 is CASSSITAGVLGGAFF. Here the CDR3 DNA reads TGTGCCAGCAGCTCCATAACCGCTGGGGTTTTGGGGGGGGCTTTCTTT.

V usage is TRBV19 and J usage is TRBJ1-6; 9 bases align to TRBD1. The J segment lost 7 bases and the V segment lost 4 bases, leaving 11 bases of the junction unmatched. This CDR3 has 17 amino acids. Germline lookup yields CDR1 LNHDA and CDR2 SQIVND (reference sequence). The CDR3 loop reads CASSSTNRGPINSPLHF. The DNA for the CDR3 is TGTGCCAGTAGTAGCACGAACAGGGGGCCCATCAATTCACCCCTCCACTTT.

This chain uses TRBV9 with TRBJ2-3, with D maybe TRBD1 (6 bases). The CDR3 is 18 residues long. Germline V gene data show CDR1 as SGDLS and CDR2 as YYNGEE. V was clipped by 2 bases and J by 5 bases, with 24 bases between them. The CDR3 protein is CASSVAITGRPTGDTQYF. The CDR3 coding sequence is TGTGCCAGCAGCGTTGCGATTACAGGGCGCCCGACGGGAGATACGCAGTATTTT.

The chain is built from TRBV2 and TRBJ2-5; 8 bases map to TRBD1. V was clipped by 1 base and J by 4 bases; unmatched bases: 14. This CDR3 is built from 18 residues. The germline V gene has CDR1 SNHLY and CDR2 FYNNEI. In DNA, the CDR3 is TGTGCCAGCAGTGAAGTCGGACAGGGCCCGCTGGTGATAGAGACCCAGTACTTC. Its translation: CASSEVGQGPLVIETQYF.

The V and J genes are TRBV18 and TRBJ1-1, with unresolved D. With 4 bases removed from V and 1 base from J, the gap between germline ends came to 22 bases. The germline gives CDR1 KGHSH, CDR2 LQKENI. The CDR3 runs 18 residues. CDR3 bases: TGTGCCAGCTCACACGTTGAATATAGGGAGCCACGGAACACTGAAGCTTTCTTT. Translated: CASSHVEYREPRNTEAFF.

This clone was detected a few times. The chain links TRBV18 to TRBJ2-3, with D possibly matching TRBD1 (5 bases). Germline CDR1 is KGHSH and CDR2 is LQKENI. There are 13 residues in the CDR3. Between the trimmed V and J ends, which lost 3 bases and 3 bases, there was a span of 7 bases. The CDR3 loop reads CASSPGPTDTQYF. In DNA form, the CDR3 reads TGTGCCAGCTCACCGGGGCCAACAGATACGCAGTATTTT.

The CDR3 bases are TGTGCCAGCAGTGAGGGAGTAGTCAATGAGCAGTTCTTC. As protein: CASSEGVVNEQFF. The gene calls are TRBV25-1 and TRBJ2-1, with D possibly matching TRBD2 (5 bases). V lost 3 bases, J lost 6 bases, and 9 bases lay in between. The CDR3 totals 13 residues. Germline V gene data show CDR1 as MGHDK and CDR2 as SYGVNS.